This TCR beta chain was recovered during a study of blood T cell repertoires in COVID-19. Across the study: Both acute and convalescent COVID-19 samples were obtained from the United States, Italy and Spain.

Sequencing was performed with immunoSEQ multiplex PCR; in TCRdb, only in-frame clones are kept and a portion is missing. The sample shows 40,000 to 50,000 clones, roughly four fifths of them seen only once. The CDR3 has 17 residues. The ends were cut back, 3 bases at V and 1 base at J, with 16 bases in the middle. From germline, CDR1 is KGHDR and CDR2 SFDVKD. The chain recombines TRBV24-1 with TRBJ2-3, with TRBD2 as a possible D gene (7 bases). The sequence was obtained from a man aged 40-49 years with active or convalescent COVID-19. The sequencing input was peripheral blood. This CDR3 is CATSDLGGARGTDTQYF. CDR3 nucleotide sequence: TGTGCCACCAGTGATCTGGGGGGGGCGCGCGGCACAGATACGCAGTATTTT.